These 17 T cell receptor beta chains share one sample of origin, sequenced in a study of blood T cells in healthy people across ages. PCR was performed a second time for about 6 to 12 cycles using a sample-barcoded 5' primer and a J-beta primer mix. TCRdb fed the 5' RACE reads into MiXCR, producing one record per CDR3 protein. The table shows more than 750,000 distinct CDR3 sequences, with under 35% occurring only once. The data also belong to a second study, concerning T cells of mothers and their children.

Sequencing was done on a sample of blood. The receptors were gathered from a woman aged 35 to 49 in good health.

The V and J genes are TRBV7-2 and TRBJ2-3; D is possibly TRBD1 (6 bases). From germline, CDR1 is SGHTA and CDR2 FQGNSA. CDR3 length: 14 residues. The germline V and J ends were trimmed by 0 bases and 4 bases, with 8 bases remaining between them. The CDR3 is CASSLAQGSDTQYF. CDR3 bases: TGTGCCAGCAGCTTAGCGCAGGGGTCAGATACGCAGTATTTT.

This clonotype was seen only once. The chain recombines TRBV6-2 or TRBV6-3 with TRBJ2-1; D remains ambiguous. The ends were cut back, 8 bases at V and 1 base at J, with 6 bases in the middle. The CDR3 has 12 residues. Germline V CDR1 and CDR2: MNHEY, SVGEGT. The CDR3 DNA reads TGTGCCAGCCGAGAATCCTACAATGAGCAGTTCTTC. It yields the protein CASRESYNEQFF.

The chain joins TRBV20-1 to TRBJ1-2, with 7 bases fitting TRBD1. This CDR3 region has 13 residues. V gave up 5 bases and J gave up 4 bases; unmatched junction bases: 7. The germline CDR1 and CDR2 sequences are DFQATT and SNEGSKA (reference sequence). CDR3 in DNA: TGCAGTGCTGAGAGGGGGCTCGTCTATGGCTACACCTTC. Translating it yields CSAERGLVYGYTF.

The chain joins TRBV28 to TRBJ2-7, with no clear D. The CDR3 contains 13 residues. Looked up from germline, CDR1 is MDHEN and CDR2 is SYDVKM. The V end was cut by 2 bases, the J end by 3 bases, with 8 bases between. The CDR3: CASSLDVFYEQYF. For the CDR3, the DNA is TGTGCCAGCAGTTTAGATGTCTTCTACGAGCAGTACTTC.

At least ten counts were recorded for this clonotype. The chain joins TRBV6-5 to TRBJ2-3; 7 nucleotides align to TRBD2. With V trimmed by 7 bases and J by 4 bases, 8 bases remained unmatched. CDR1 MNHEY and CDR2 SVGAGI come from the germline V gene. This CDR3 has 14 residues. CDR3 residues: CASTLWGGADTQYF. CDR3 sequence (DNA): TGTGCCAGCACCCTATGGGGGGGGGCAGATACGCAGTATTTT.

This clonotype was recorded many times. The CDR3 sequence is CASSIFRDVDYEQYF. The CDR3, as DNA: TGTGCCAGCAGCATTTTCCGGGACGTCGACTACGAGCAGTACTTC. The genes are TRBV12-3 or TRBV12-4 and TRBJ2-7, with D perhaps being TRBD1 or TRBD2 (5 bases each). V was trimmed by 6 bases and J by 3 bases, leaving 18 bases between them. The CDR3 is made up of 15 amino acids.

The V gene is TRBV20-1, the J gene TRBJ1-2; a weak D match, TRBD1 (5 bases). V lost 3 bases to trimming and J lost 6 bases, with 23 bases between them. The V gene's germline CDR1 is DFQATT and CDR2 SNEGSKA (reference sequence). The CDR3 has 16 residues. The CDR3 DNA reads TGCAGTGCTAGGACTTCCCACATTTTGGGGCCCCATGGCTACACCTTC. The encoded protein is CSARTSHILGPHGYTF.

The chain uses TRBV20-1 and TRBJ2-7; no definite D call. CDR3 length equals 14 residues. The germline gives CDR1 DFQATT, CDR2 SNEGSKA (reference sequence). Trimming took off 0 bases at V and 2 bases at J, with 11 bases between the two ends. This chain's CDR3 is CSARDVEMTYEQYF. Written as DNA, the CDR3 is TGCAGTGCTAGAGACGTGGAAATGACCTACGAGCAGTACTTC.

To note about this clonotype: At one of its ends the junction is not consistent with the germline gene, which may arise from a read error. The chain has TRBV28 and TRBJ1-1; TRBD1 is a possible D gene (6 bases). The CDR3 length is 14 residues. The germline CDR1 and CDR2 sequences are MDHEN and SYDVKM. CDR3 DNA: TGTGCCAACAGTTTATGGGGGGCAACCACTGAAGCTTTCTTT. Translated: CANSLWGATTEAFF.

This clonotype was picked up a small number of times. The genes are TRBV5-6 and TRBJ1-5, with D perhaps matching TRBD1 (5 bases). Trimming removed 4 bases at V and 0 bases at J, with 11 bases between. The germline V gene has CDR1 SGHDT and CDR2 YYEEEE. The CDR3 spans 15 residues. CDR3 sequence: CASSMGPISNQPQHF. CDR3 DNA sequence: TGTGCCAGCAGCATGGGACCTATTAGCAATCAGCCCCAGCATTTT.

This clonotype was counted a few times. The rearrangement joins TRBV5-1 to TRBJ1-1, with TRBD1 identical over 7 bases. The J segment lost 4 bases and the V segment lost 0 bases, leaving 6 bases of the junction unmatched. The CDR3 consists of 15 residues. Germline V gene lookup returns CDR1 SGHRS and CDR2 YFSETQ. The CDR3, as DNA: TGCGCCAGCAGCTTGGCCAGGGGGGTAGGCACTGAAGCTTTCTTT. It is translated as CASSLARGVGTEAFF.

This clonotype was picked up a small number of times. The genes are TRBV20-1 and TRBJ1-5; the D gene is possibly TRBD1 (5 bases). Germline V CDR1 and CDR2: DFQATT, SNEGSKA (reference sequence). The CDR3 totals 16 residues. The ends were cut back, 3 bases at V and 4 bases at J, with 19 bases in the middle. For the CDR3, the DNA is TGCAGTGCTAGTATAGCTGGCTCCCGGGGGAATCAGCCCCAGCATTTT. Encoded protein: CSASIAGSRGNQPQHF.

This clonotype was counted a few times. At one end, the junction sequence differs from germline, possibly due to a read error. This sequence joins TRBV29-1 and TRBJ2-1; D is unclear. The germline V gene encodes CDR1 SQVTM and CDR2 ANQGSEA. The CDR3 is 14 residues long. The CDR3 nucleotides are TGCAGCGTTGTCCAGGCGAGCTCCCACAATGAGCAGTTCTTC. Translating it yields CSVVQASSHNEQFF.

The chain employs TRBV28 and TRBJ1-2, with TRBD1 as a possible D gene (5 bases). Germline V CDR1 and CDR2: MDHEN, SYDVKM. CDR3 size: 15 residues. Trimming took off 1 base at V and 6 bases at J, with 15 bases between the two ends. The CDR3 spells CASSLYRGKLDGYTF. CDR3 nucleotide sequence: TGTGCCAGCAGTTTATATCGGGGGAAGTTGGATGGCTACACCTTC.

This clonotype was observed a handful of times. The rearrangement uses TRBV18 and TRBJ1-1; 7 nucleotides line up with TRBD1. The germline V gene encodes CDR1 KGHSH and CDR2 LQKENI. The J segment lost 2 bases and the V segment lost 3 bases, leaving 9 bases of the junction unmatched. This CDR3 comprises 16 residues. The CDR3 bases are TGTGCCAGCTCACCCTACAGGGGACACATCAACACTGAAGCTTTCTTT. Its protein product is CASSPYRGHINTEAFF.

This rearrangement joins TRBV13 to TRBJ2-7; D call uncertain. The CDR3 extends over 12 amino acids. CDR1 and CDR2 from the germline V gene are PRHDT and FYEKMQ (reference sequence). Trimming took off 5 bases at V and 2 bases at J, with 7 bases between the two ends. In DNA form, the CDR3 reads TGTGCCAGCAGCGCGGCAGCCTACGAGCAGTACTTC. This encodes CASSAAAYEQYF.

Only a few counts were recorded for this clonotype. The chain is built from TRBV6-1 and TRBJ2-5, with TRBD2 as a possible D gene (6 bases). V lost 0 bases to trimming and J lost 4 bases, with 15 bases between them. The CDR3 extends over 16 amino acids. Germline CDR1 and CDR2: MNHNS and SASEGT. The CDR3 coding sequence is TGTGCCAGCAGTGAAGCGCAGGAGGGGCTAGGAGAGACCCAGTACTTC. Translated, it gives CASSEAQEGLGETQYF.